The source of this TCR beta chain is a study of naive and memory T cell subsets. Notes on the study in general: In naive cells, over 95% of TCR sequences were seen only once.

Two oligonucleotides, mixed equimolar, formed the beta constant-region primer covering TRBC1 and TRBC2. TCRdb reanalysed the UMI-ligation and nested PCR reads using MiXCR and keeps one entry per CDR3 protein. The sample contains 140,000 to 150,000 distinct CDR3 sequences, approximately 15% of which appear only once. Sequential positive selection took CD4 T cells first, then CD8 T cells. Germline-derived CDR1 and CDR2 are KGHSH and LQKENI. The CDR3 contains 16 residues. J gave up 3 bases and V 2 bases, and 5 bases lay outside the gene matches. Points on this clonotype: Its target is not known.

The rearrangement uses TRBV18 and TRBJ2-3; TRBD1 matches at 10 bases. This TCR was sampled from a human donor in good health. The sequenced material came from naive CD4+ T cells from blood. CDR3 sequence (DNA): TGTGCCAGCTCACCAACTCCGGGACAGGGGACAGATACGCAGTATTTT. Translating it yields CASSPTPGQGTDTQYF. Looking up the rest from reference TRBV18 and TRBJ2-3 gives the full variable domain: NAGVMQNPRHLVRRRGQEARLRCSPMKGHSHVYWYRQLPEEGLKFMVYLQKENIIDESGMPKERFSAEFPKEGPSILRIQQVVRGDSAAYFCASSPTPGQGTDTQYFGPGTRLTVL.